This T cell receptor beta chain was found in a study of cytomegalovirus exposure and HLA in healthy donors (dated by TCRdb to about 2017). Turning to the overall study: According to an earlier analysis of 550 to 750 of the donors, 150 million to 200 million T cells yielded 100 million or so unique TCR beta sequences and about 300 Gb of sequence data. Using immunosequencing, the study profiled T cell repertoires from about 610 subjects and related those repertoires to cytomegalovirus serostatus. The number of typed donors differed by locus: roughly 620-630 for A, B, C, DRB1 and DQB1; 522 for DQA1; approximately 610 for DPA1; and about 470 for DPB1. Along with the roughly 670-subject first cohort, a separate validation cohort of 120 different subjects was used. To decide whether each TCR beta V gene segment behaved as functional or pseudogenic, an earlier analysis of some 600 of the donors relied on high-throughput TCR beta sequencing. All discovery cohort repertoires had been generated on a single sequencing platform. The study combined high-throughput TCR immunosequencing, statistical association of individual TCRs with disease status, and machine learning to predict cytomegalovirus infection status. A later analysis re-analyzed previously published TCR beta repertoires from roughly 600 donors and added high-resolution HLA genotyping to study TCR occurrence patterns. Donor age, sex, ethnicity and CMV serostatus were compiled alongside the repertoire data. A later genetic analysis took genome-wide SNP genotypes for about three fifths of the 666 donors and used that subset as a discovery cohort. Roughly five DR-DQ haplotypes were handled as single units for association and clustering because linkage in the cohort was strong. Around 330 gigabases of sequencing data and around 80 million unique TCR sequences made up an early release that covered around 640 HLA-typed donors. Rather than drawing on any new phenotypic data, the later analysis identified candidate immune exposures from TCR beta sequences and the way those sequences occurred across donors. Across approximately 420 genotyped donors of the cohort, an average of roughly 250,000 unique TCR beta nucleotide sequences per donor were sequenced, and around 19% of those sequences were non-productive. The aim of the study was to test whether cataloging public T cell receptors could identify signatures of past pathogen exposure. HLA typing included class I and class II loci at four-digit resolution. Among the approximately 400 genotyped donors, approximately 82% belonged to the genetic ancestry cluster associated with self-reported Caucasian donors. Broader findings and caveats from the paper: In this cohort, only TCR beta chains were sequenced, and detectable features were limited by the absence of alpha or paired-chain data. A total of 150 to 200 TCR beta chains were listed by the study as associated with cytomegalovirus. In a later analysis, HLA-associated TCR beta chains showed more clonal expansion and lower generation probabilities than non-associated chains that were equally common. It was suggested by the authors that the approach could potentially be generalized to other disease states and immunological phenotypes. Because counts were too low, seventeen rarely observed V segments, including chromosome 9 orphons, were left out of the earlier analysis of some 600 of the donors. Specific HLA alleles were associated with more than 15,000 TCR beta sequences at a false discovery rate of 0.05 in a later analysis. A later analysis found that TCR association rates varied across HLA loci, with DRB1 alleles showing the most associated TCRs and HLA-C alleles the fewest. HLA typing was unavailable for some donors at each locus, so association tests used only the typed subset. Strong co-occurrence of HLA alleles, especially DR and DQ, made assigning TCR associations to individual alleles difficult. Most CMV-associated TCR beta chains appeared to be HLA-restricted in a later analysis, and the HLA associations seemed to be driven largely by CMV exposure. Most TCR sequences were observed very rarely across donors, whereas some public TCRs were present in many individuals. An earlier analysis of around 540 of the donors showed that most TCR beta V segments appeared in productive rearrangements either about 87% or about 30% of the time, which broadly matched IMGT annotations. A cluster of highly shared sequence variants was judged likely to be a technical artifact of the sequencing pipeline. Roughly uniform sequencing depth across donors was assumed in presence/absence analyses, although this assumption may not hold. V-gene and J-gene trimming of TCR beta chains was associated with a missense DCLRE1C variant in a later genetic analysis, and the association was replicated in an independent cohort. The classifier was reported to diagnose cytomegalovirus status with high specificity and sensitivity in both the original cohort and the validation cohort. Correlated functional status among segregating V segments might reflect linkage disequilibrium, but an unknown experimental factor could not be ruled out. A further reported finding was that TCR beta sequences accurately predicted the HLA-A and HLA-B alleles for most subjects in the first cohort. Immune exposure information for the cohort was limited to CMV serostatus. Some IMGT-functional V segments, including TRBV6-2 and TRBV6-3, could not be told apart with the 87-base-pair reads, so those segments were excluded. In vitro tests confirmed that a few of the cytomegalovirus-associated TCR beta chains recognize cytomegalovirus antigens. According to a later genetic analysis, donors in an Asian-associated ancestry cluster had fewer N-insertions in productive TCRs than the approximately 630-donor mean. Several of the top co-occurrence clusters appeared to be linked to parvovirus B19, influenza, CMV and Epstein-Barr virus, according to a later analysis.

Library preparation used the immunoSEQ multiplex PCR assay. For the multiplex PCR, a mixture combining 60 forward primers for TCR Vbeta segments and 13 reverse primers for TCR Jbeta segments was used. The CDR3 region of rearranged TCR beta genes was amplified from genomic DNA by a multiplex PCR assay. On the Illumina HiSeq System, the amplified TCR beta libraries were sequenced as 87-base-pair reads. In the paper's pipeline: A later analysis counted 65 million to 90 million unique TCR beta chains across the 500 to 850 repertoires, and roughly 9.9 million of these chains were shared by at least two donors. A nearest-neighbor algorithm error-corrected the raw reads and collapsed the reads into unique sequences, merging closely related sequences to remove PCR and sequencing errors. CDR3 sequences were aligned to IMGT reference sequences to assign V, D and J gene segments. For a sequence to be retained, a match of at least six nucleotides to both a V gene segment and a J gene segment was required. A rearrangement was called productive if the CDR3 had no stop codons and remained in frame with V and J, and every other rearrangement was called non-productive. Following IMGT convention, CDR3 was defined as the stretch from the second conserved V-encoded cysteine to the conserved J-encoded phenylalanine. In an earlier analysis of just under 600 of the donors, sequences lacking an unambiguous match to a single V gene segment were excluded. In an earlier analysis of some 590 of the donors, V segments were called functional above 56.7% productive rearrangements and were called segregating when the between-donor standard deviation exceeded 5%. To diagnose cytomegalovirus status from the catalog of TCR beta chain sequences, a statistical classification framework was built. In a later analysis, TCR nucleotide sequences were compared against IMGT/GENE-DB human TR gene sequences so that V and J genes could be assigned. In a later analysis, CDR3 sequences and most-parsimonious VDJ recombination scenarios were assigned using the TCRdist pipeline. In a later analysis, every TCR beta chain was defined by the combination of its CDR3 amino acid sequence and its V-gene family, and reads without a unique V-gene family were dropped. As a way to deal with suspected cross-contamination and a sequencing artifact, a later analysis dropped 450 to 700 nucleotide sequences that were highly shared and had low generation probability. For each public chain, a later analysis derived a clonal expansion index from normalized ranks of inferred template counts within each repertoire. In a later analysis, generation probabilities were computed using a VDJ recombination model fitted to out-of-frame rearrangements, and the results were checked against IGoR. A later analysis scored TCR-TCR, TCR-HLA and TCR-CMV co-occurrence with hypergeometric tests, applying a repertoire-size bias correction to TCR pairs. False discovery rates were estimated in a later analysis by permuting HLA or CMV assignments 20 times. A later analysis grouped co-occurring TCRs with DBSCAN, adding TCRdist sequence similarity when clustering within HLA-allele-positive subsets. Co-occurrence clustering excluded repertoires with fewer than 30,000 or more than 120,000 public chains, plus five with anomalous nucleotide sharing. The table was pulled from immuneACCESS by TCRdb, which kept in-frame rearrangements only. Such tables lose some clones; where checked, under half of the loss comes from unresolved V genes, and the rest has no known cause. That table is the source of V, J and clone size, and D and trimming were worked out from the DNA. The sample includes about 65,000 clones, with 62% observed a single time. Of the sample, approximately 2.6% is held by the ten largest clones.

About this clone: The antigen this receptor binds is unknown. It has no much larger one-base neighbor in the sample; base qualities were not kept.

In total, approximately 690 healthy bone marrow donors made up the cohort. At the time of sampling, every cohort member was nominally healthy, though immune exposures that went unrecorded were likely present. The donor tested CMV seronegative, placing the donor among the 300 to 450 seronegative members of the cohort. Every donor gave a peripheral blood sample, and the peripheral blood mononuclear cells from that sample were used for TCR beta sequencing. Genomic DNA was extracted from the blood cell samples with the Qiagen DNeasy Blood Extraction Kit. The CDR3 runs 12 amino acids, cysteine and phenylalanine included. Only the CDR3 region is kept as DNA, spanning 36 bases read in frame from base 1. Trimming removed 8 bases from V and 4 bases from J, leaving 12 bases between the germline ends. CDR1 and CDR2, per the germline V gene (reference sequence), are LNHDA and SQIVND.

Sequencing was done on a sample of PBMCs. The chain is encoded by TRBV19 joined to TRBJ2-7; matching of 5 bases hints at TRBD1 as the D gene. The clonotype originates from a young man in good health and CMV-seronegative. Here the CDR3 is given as CASSAGIYEQYF. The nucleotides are TGTGCCAGTTCGGCAGGGATTTACGAGCAGTACTTC.